Presented here are 24 T cell receptor beta chains from one specimen sequenced in a study of T cells in Graves' hyperthyroidism and ophthalmopathy. Researchers took RNA transcripts and amplified the TCR beta CDR3 regions from them. Carried out on the TCR CDR3, a first-round RT-PCR used the HTBI primer set. TCRdb reprocessed the multiplex PCR reads with MiXCR, giving one entry per CDR3 protein. Among over 250,000 distinct CDR3 sequences, 25% to 30% were seen once, and the ten largest hold about 30%. The sequenced sample consisted of blood. The receptor set was obtained from a man aged 40-49 years with Graves' hyperthyroidism that later progressed to Graves' ophthalmopathy.

This clonotype was recorded at least ten times. This sequence joins TRBV6-5 and TRBJ2-7; D uncertain. The CDR3 is 13 residues long. Trimming cost V 0 bases and J 3 bases, with 6 bases left between them. The V gene's germline CDR1 is MNHEY and CDR2 SVGAGI. The CDR3 is CASSYSKGYEQYF. The CDR3 nucleotides read TGTGCCAGCAGTTACTCGAAAGGCTACGAGCAGTACTTC.

The chain combines TRBV6-5 with TRBJ1-2; D uncertain. Between the trimmed V and J ends, which lost 4 bases and 4 bases, there was a span of 7 bases. The CDR3 loop spans 12 amino acids. Germline V gene sequence: CDR1 MNHEY, CDR2 SVGAGI. DNA of the CDR3: TGTGCCAGCAGTTCTACAGCCTATGGCTACACCTTC. The encoded protein is CASSSTAYGYTF.

At least ten counts were recorded for this clonotype. CDR3 sequence: CATSKEGIGQPQHF. The CDR3 nucleotides read TGTGCCACCAGTAAGGAGGGCATAGGGCAGCCCCAGCATTTT. The chain links TRBV24-1 to TRBJ1-5; D not resolved. The CDR3 extends over 14 amino acids. The germline V and J ends were trimmed by 6 bases and 7 bases, with 15 bases remaining between them. The germline V gene encodes CDR1 KGHDR and CDR2 SFDVKD.

This clonotype occurred many times. The chain is built from TRBV6-5 and TRBJ2-3; D call uncertain. This CDR3 is built from 11 residues. CDR1 and CDR2 (germline): MNHEY, SVGAGI. V was cut by 6 bases and J by 3 bases, with 4 bases left in between. CDR3 bases: TGTGCCAGCAGAAAAACAGATACGCAGTATTTT. Encoded protein: CASRKTDTQYF.

This clonotype was picked up many times. The chain recombines TRBV14 with TRBJ1-1; no clear D. Trimming stripped 2 bases from V and 1 base from J, with 17 bases between. Germline CDR1 reads SGHDN; CDR2 reads FVKESK. This CDR3 contains 17 residues. CDR3 DNA: TGTGCCAGCAGCCAACCCCCGAGTGAGGCGGCGAACACTGAAGCTTTCTTT. Translation: CASSQPPSEAANTEAFF.

This clonotype has a count of ten or more. The J gene is TRBJ1-5, the V gene TRBV6-5; D is ambiguous. V gave up 5 bases and J gave up 7 bases, with 9 bases separating them. Germline assignment: CDR1 MNHEY and CDR2 SVGAGI. This CDR3 is built from 12 residues. The CDR3 is CASSTVGQPQHF. The CDR3 region has the DNA TGTGCCAGCAGTACCGTAGGACAGCCCCAGCATTTT.

This clonotype was recorded at least ten times. This could be a read error, since a much larger clone is one nucleotide away. In DNA form, the CDR3 reads TGTGCCAGCAGCTTAGATGTGACCGGGGAGCTGTTTTTT. Amino acids: CASSLDVTGELFF. The chain joins TRBV7-6 to TRBJ2-2; D is uncertain. The germline V gene encodes CDR1 SGHVS and CDR2 FNYEAQ. Trimming pared 1 base from V and 5 bases from J, leaving 5 bases between. The CDR3 totals 13 residues. Combining the CDR3 with reference TRBV7-6 and TRBJ2-2 gives the whole variable domain GAGVSQSPRYKVTKRGQDVALRCDPISGHVSLYWYRQALGQGPEFLTYFNYEAQQDKSGLPNDRFSAERPEGSISTLTIQRTEQRDSAMYRCASSLDVTGELFFGEGSRLTVL.

The table lists this clonotype with a few counts. This sequence joins TRBV10-3 and TRBJ2-5; no clear D. V lost 3 bases and J 2 bases, leaving 10 bases between the germline ends. CDR1 is ENHRY and CDR2 is SYGVKD in the germline V gene. This CDR3 spans 14 amino acids. The CDR3 DNA follows: TGTGCCATCAGTGAACCAACCATTCAAGAGACCCAGTACTTC. Encoded protein: CAISEPTIQETQYF.

Many counts were recorded for this clonotype. The chain recombines TRBV12-3 or TRBV12-4 with TRBJ2-2; 10 bases agree with TRBD1. Losses at the gene ends were 6 bases for V and 7 bases for J; bases not matched to a gene: 8. This CDR3 region has 15 residues. CDR3 DNA sequence: TGTGCCAGCAGACCAGACAGGGGGCAAGGCGGGGAGCTGTTTTTT. It yields the protein CASRPDRGQGGELFF.

The chain joins TRBV5-6 to TRBJ2-5; 8 bases are a match to TRBD2. The CDR3 length is 15 residues. CDR1 is SGHDT and CDR2 is YYEEEE in the germline V gene. Losses at the gene ends were 0 bases for V and 7 bases for J; bases not matched to a gene: 8. CDR3 bases: TGTGCCAGCAGCTTGGGAGCGGGGGATTTGTTGACCCAGTACTTC. Translation: CASSLGAGDLLTQYF.

Many counts were recorded for this clonotype. The rearrangement links TRBV18 to TRBJ1-2; the D is unclear. Germline V gives CDR1 KGHSH, CDR2 LQKENI. Trimming removed 3 bases at V and 6 bases at J, with 8 bases between. This CDR3 spans 12 amino acids. In DNA form, the CDR3 reads TGTGCCAGCTCACCCCTTAGGGATGGCTACACCTTC. This gives the protein CASSPLRDGYTF.

This clonotype has just a few counts. This sequence joins TRBV6-5 and TRBJ2-5, with 9 bases lining up with TRBD1. J was trimmed by 6 bases and V by 6 bases; bases with no gene match: 8. This CDR3 has 14 amino acids. Germline-derived CDR1 and CDR2 are MNHEY and SVGAGI. CDR3 region: CASSTGQGRKTQYF. Here the CDR3 DNA reads TGTGCCAGCAGCACCGGACAGGGGCGAAAGACCCAGTACTTC.

This clonotype was seen ten or more times. V is TRBV18 and J is TRBJ1-1; D is unresolved. V was cut by 5 bases and J by 10 bases, with 17 bases left in between. The CDR3 has 13 amino acids. In germline, CDR1 is KGHSH, CDR2 LQKENI. The CDR3 sequence: CASSSLQESGAFF. CDR3 DNA sequence: TGTGCCAGCTCATCCCTTCAAGAGAGCGGAGCTTTCTTT.

This clonotype was seen ten or more times. The chain uses TRBV20-1 and TRBJ1-2; maybe TRBD1 (6 bases). From germline, CDR1 is DFQATT and CDR2 SNEGSKA (reference sequence). There are 17 residues in the CDR3. The ends were cut back, 1 base at V and 0 bases at J, with 18 bases in the middle. The CDR3: CSARVASGGLANYGYTF. DNA of the CDR3: TGCAGTGCTAGAGTGGCGTCGGGGGGCTTGGCTAACTATGGCTACACCTTC.

This clonotype was counted many times. This chain connects TRBV12-3 or TRBV12-4 to TRBJ2-5; D perhaps matches TRBD2 (6 bases). V was shortened by 2 bases and J by 2 bases, with 12 bases between the two germline ends. The length of the CDR3 is 15 residues. CDR3 residues: CASSLSSSGQETQYF. CDR3 coding DNA: TGTGCCAGCAGTTTATCAAGTAGCGGACAAGAGACCCAGTACTTC.

The CDR3 DNA is TGTGCCAGCAGTGAGATACAGGGGGATCTCGAGCAGTACTTC. Amino acids: CASSEIQGDLEQYF. J is TRBJ2-7 and V is TRBV2, with TRBD1 matching 8 bases. Losses at the gene ends were 3 bases for V and 6 bases for J; bases not matched to a gene: 7. Looked up from germline, CDR1 is SNHLY and CDR2 is FYNNEI. This CDR3 comprises 14 residues.

There are many counts of this clonotype. The genes are TRBV6-5 and TRBJ1-2; D is undetermined. Germline CDR1 is MNHEY and CDR2 is SVGAGI. The length of the CDR3 is 13 residues. V was trimmed by 4 bases and J by 0 bases, leaving 6 bases between them. CDR3 in amino acids: CASSSGSNYGYTF. In DNA, the CDR3 is TGTGCCAGCAGTTCCGGCTCTAACTATGGCTACACCTTC.

The CDR3 is CASLRDSTTGELFF. Here the CDR3 DNA reads TGTGCCAGCCTCCGGGACAGCACCACCGGGGAGCTGTTTTTT. The V call is TRBV28, the J call TRBJ2-2; 7 bases map to TRBD1. After removal of 8 bases from V and 4 bases from J, the junction contained 7 bases not matched to a gene. Per germline, CDR1 MDHEN and CDR2 SYDVKM. The CDR3 consists of 14 residues. Variable domain in full (rest from reference TRBV28 and TRBJ2-2): DVKVTQSSRYLVKRTGEKVFLECVQDMDHENMFWYRQDPGLGLRLIYFSYDVKMKEKGDIPEGYSVSREKKERFSLILESASTNQTSMYLCASLRDSTTGELFFGEGSRLTVL.

This clonotype was recorded a few times. The chain carries TRBV28 and TRBJ1-2; D remains ambiguous. Germline CDR1 reads MDHEN; CDR2 reads SYDVKM. V lost 7 bases and J lost 2, with 11 bases in between. The CDR3 is 13 amino acids. CDR3 in amino acids: CASTPGPNYGYTF. DNA for the CDR3: TGTGCCAGCACCCCCGGCCCCAACTATGGCTACACCTTC.

This clonotype appeared a few times. The V gene is TRBV3-1, the J gene TRBJ2-2; 10 positions agree with TRBD2. Germline V gene data show CDR1 as LGHDT and CDR2 as YNNKEL (reference sequence). This CDR3 contains 16 residues. V dropped 3 bases and J dropped 6; count of bases not matched to a gene: 7. CDR3 in amino acids: CASSQNLAGASGELFF. In DNA form, the CDR3 reads TGTGCCAGCAGCCAGAATCTAGCGGGAGCTTCCGGGGAGCTGTTTTTT. Full variable domain (outside the CDR3, taken from reference TRBV3-1 and TRBJ2-2): DTAVSQTPKYLVTQMGNDKSIKCEQNLGHDTMYWYKQDSKKFLKIMFSYNNKELIINETVPNRFSPKSPDKAHLNLHINSLELGDSAVYFCASSQNLAGASGELFFGEGSRLTVL.

The chain employs TRBV12-3 or TRBV12-4 and TRBJ1-2; TRBD1 matches 10 bases. Germline trimming cut 3 bases from V and 8 bases from J; bases unmatched to any gene: 6. The CDR3 extends over 14 amino acids. The CDR3 reads CASSLDRGKRGYTF. CDR3 nucleotide sequence: TGTGCCAGCAGTTTGGACAGGGGGAAGCGCGGCTACACCTTC.

This clonotype was recorded at least ten times. The rearrangement uses TRBV9 and TRBJ2-5; 7 bases are a match to TRBD1. Looked up from germline, CDR1 is SGDLS and CDR2 is YYNGEE. V was clipped by 4 bases and J by 5 bases; unmatched bases: 11. The CDR3 is made up of 15 amino acids. The CDR3 protein is CASSRHRGSMETQYF. CDR3 nucleotides: TGTGCCAGCAGCAGACACAGGGGTTCGATGGAGACCCAGTACTTC.

This clonotype was seen ten or more times. The J gene is TRBJ1-6, the V gene TRBV6-8; no clear D. In germline, CDR1 is MNHGY, CDR2 SAAAGT. With 6 bases removed from V and 5 bases from J, the gap between germline ends came to 14 bases. CDR3 size: 15 residues. DNA of the CDR3: TGTGCCAGCAGGTCGAATCAAAACAATAATTCACCCCTCCACTTT. Amino acids: CASRSNQNNNSPLHF.

This clonotype was seen at least ten times. CDR3 loop: CSVVYGYTF. CDR3 DNA: TGCAGCGTAGTCTATGGCTACACCTTC. This sequence joins TRBV29-1 and TRBJ1-2; D uncertain. Germline V gene sequence: CDR1 SQVTM, CDR2 ANQGSEA. The CDR3 consists of 9 residues. The germline V and J ends were trimmed by 6 bases and 4 bases, with 3 bases remaining between them.